A selection of T cell receptor beta chains follows, all from one sample in a study of blood T cell repertoires in COVID-19. TCRdb's copy holds only in-frame clones and misses some; the assay was immunoSEQ multiplex PCR. The data contain around 150,000 clones, approximately 80% of them singletons. The specimen was PBMCs or T cells enriched from blood (not recorded which). These TCRs come from a woman aged 55 to 70 who had recovered from COVID-19. The CDR3 runs from the conserved cysteine through the conserved F or W. D genes are given only for firm matches. Size tells how often a clone was seen (once, few, many) or the class of an expanded clone, and some rows leave it out.

TRBV9,TRBD1,NA,TRBJ1-3,CASSVRDRDVSGNTIYF,TGTGCCAGCAGCGTCCGGGACAGGGACGTCTCTGGAAACACCATATATTTT
TRBV6-5,TRBD1,NA,TRBJ2-3,CASRRNRGSDTQYF,TGTGCCAGCAGGCGAAACAGGGGTAGCGATACGCAGTATTTT
TRBV5-4,NA,NA,TRBJ1-2,CASSLDRVYGYTF,TGTGCCAGCAGCTTGGACAGGGTCTATGGCTACACCTTC
TRBV6-2/TRBV6-3,TRBD2,few,TRBJ2-1,CASSYSIVTSGLYNEQFF,TGTGCCAGCAGTTACTCCATCGTGACTAGCGGGTTATACAATGAGCAGTTCTTC
TRBV29-1,NA,NA,TRBJ2-1,CSVAGMVSNEQFF,TGCAGCGTTGCGGGGATGGTTAGTAATGAGCAGTTCTTC
TRBV18,TRBD2,few,TRBJ2-3,CASSRISGSTDTQYF,TGTGCCAGCTCACGAATTAGCGGGTCCACAGATACGCAGTATTTT
TRBV9,TRBD1,NA,TRBJ2-6,CASSFYPGQISGANVLTF,TGTGCCAGCAGCTTTTACCCGGGACAGATCTCTGGGGCCAACGTCCTGACTTTC
TRBV28,NA,NA,TRBJ1-1,CASRPGRVRTEAFF,TGTGCCAGCAGACCAGGGAGGGTGAGAACTGAAGCTTTCTTT
TRBV5-4,NA,NA,TRBJ2-2,CASSLVPFSEMGGTGELFF,TGTGCCAGCAGCTTGGTTCCGTTTAGCGAGATGGGGGGCACCGGGGAGCTGTTTTTT
TRBV20-1,NA,NA,TRBJ1-4,CSASRDSGEKLFF,TGCAGTGCTAGTCGAGACTCTGGTGAAAAACTGTTTTTT
TRBV7-6,NA,NA,TRBJ1-4,CASSFGLSEKLFF,TGTGCCAGCAGCTTTGGACTTAGTGAAAAACTGTTTTTT
TRBV7-9,TRBD1,NA,TRBJ1-1,CASSSGGTEAFF,TGTGCCAGCAGCTCAGGGGGCACTGAAGCTTTCTTT
TRBV5-6,TRBD1,NA,TRBJ2-7,CASSLGPGQGGEQYF,TGTGCCAGCAGCTTGGGGCCGGGACAGGGGGGCGAGCAGTACTTC
TRBV3-1/TRBV3-2,NA,NA,TRBJ2-1,CASSQVRGRANEQFF,TGTGCCAGCAGCCAAGTCAGAGGTCGAGCCAATGAGCAGTTCTTC
TRBV7-2,TRBD1,NA,TRBJ1-2,CASSSRTGGGGYTF,TGTGCCAGCAGCTCCCGGACAGGGGGCGGGGGCTACACCTTC
TRBV4-1,NA,once,TRBJ1-6,CASSQGQLYSPLHF,TGCGCCAGCAGCCAAGGACAGCTCTACTCACCCCTCCACTTT
TRBV5-1,TRBD1,NA,TRBJ2-7,CASSGTGSGEQYF,TGCGCCAGCAGTGGGACAGGGTCTGGCGAGCAGTACTTC
TRBV4-1,NA,once,TRBJ2-3,CASSQDSQGWVDTQYF,TGCGCCAGCAGCCAAGATTCGCAGGGGTGGGTGGATACGCAGTATTTT
TRBV18,NA,NA,TRBJ1-1,CASSRTNGNTEAFF,TGTGCCAGCTCTCGGACTAACGGGAACACTGAAGCTTTCTTT
TRBV7-2,NA,NA,TRBJ2-2,CASSLVEGTGELFF,TGTGCCAGCAGCTTAGTTGAGGGCACCGGGGAGCTGTTTTTT
TRBV19,TRBD2,NA,TRBJ2-3,CASPGGASGRARSGTDTQYF,TGTGCCAGTCCTGGAGGGGCTAGCGGGAGGGCCCGGTCGGGCACAGATACGCAGTATTTT
TRBV28,NA,NA,TRBJ1-2,CASTLLSGVIHPTGYTF,TGTGCCAGCACCCTCTTGTCCGGGGTTATCCACCCAACTGGCTACACCTTC
TRBV19,NA,NA,TRBJ1-5,CASSIGPKQGSDQPQHF,TGTGCCAGTAGTATTGGACCCAAACAGGGTTCCGATCAGCCCCAGCATTTT
TRBV19,NA,NA,TRBJ1-5,CASSDSRGDQPQHF,TGTGCCAGTAGTGATAGTAGGGGTGATCAGCCCCAGCATTTT
TRBV3-1/TRBV3-2,NA,NA,TRBJ2-2,CASSQDFPAGPNTGELFF,TGTGCCAGCAGCCAAGATTTTCCGGCGGGACCGAACACCGGGGAGCTGTTTTTT
TRBV28,NA,NA,TRBJ1-5,CASSSPHQPQHF,TGTGCCAGCAGTTCCCCTCATCAGCCCCAGCATTTT
TRBV2,NA,NA,TRBJ1-6,CASSAGVGSPLHF,TGTGCCAGCAGTGCAGGGGTTGGTTCACCCCTCCACTTT
TRBV7-2,TRBD1,NA,TRBJ1-2,CASSLNQGASGYTF,TGTGCCAGCAGCTTAAACCAGGGGGCAAGTGGCTACACCTTC
TRBV9,TRBD1,once,TRBJ1-3,CASSRDRAGNTIYF,TGTGCCAGCAGCAGGGACAGGGCTGGAAACACCATATATTTT
TRBV3-1/TRBV3-2,NA,NA,TRBJ1-2,CASSQGSQALYGYTF,TGTGCCAGCAGCCAAGGGTCACAGGCCCTCTATGGCTACACCTTC
TRBV2,NA,NA,TRBJ2-3,CASNKLGTDTQYF,TGTGCCAGCAATAAGCTGGGCACAGATACGCAGTATTTT
TRBV7-9,TRBD1,NA,TRBJ2-1,CASSLDALGQGSDEQFF,TGTGCCAGCAGCTTAGACGCCCTGGGACAGGGTTCTGATGAGCAGTTCTTC
TRBV7-2,NA,NA,TRBJ2-1,CASSPPPRREQFF,TGTGCCAGCAGCCCTCCCCCCCGGCGGGAGCAGTTCTTC
TRBV19,TRBD1,NA,TRBJ2-5,CASSITGTGKETQYF,TGTGCCAGTAGTATCACCGGGACAGGGAAGGAGACCCAGTACTTC
TRBV3-1/TRBV3-2,TRBD2,NA,TRBJ2-2,CASSYGLAGVWDGELFF,TGTGCCAGCAGCTACGGACTAGCGGGAGTCTGGGACGGGGAGCTGTTTTTT
TRBV28,TRBD1,NA,TRBJ1-2,CASSPQGAIVNYGYTF,TGTGCCAGCAGCCCTCAGGGGGCCATTGTAAATTATGGCTACACCTTC
TRBV5-1,TRBD1,NA,TRBJ1-4,CASSKGQPNEKLFF,TGCGCCAGCAGCAAGGGACAGCCGAATGAAAAACTGTTTTTT